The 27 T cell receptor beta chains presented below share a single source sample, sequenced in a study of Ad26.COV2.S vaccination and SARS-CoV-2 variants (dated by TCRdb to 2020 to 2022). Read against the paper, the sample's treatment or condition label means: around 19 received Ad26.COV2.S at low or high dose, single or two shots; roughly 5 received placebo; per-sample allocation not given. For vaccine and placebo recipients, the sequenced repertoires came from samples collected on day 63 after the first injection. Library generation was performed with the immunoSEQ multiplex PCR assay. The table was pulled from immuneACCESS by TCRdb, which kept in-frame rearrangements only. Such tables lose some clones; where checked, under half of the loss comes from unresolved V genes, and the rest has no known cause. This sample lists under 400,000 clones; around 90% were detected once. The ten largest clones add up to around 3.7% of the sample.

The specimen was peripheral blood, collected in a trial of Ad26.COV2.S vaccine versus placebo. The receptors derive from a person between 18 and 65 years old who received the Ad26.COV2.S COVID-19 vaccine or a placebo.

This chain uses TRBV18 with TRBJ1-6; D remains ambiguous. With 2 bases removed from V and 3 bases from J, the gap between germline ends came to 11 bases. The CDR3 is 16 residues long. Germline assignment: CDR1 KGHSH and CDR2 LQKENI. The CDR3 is CASSPRPKRYNSPLHF. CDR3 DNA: TGTGCCAGCTCACCAAGACCGAAGCGCTATAATTCACCCCTCCACTTT.

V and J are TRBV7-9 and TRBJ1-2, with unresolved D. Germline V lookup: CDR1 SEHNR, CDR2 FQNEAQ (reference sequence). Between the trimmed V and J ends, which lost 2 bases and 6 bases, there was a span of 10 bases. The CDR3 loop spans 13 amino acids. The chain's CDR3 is CASSLNSGHGYTF. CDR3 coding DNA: TGTGCCAGCAGCTTAAACAGCGGGCATGGCTACACCTTC.

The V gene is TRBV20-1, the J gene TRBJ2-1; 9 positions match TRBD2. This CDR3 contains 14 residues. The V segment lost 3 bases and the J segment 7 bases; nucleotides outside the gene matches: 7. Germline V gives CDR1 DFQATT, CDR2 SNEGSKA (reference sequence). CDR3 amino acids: CSASRGTSRNEQFF. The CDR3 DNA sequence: TGCAGTGCTAGTAGAGGGACTAGCCGGAATGAGCAGTTCTTC.

CDR3 amino acids: CASSGLSDRVYGYTF. The CDR3 DNA is TGTGCCAGCAGTGGACTCTCCGACAGGGTCTATGGCTACACCTTC. The chain links TRBV25-1 to TRBJ1-2; TRBD1 matches 7 bases. The CDR3 length is 15 residues. Unmatched junction bases numbered 9, after V lost 4 bases and J lost 4 bases. CDR1 is MGHDK, CDR2 SYGVNS, per germline.

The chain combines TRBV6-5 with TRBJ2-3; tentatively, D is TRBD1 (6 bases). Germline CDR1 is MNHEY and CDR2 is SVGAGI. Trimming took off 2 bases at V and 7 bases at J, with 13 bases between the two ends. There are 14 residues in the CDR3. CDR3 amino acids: CASSYTPTGNTQYF. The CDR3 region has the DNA TGTGCCAGCAGTTACACTCCTACAGGGAATACGCAGTATTTT.

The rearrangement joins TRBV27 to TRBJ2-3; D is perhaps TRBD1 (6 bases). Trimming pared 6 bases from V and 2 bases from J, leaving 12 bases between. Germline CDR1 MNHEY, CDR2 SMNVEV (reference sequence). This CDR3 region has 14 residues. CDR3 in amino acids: CASSLTGYTDTQYF. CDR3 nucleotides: TGTGCCAGCAGCCTGACAGGTTACACAGATACGCAGTATTTT.

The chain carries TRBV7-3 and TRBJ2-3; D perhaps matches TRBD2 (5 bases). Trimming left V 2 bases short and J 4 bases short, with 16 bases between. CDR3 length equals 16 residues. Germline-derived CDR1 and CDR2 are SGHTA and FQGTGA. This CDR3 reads CASSLGLASKADTQYF. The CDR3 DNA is TGTGCCAGCAGCTTAGGGTTGGCTAGCAAGGCAGATACGCAGTATTTT.

The CDR3 DNA reads TGTGCCAGTAGTATAGATCTCACTTTTCCTCAGGAGACCCAGTACTTC. This encodes CASSIDLTFPQETQYF. The rearrangement links TRBV19 to TRBJ2-5; no clear D. The CDR3 length is 16 residues. CDR1 and CDR2 (germline): LNHDA, SQIVND (reference sequence). V shed 0 bases and J shed 5 bases, with 16 bases lying between them.

For the CDR3, the DNA is TGCAGCGTACGCGGACAGTATACCTACGAGCAGTACTTC. As protein: CSVRGQYTYEQYF. The chain carries TRBV29-1 and TRBJ2-7; maybe TRBD1 (6 bases). Looked up from germline, CDR1 is SQVTM and CDR2 is ANQGSEA. The CDR3 loop spans 13 amino acids. Trimming took off 6 bases at V and 2 bases at J, with 14 bases between the two ends.

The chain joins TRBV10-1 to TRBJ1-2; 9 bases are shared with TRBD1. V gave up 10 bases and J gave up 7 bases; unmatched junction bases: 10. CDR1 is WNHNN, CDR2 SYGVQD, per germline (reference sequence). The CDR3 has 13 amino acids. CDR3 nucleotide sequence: TGCGCCACCAGAGGGGACAGGGATTTTGGCTACACCTTC. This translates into CATRGDRDFGYTF.

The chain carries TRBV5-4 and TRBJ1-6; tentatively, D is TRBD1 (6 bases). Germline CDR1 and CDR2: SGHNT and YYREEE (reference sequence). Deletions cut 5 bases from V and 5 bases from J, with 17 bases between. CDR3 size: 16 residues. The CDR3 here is CASSPPGAVNNSPLHF. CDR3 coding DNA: TGTGCCAGCAGTCCCCCAGGGGCAGTAAATAATTCACCCCTCCACTTT.

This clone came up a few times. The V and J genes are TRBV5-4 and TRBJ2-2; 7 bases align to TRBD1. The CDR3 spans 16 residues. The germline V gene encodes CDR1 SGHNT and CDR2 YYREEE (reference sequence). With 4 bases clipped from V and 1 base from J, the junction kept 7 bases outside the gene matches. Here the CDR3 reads CASSKMDRMNTGELFF. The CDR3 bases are TGTGCCAGCAGCAAAATGGACAGGATGAACACCGGGGAGCTGTTTTTT. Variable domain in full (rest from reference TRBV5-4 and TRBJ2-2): ETGVTQSPTHLIKTRGQQVTLRCSSQSGHNTVSWYQQALGQGPQFIFQYYREEENGRGNFPPRFSGLQFPNYSSELNVNALELDDSALYLCASSKMDRMNTGELFFGEGSRLTVL.

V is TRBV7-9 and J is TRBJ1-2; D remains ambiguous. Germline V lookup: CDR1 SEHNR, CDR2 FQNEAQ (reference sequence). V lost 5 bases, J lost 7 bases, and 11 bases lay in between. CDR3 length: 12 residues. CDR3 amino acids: CASSPRGSGYTF. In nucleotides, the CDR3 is TGTGCCAGCAGCCCTCGGGGTTCTGGCTACACCTTC.

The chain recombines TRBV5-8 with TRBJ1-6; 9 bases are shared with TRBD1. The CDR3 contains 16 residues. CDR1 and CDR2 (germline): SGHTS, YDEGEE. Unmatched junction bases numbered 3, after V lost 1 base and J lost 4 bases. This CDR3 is CASSLTGGNYNSPLHF. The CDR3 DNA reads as TGTGCCAGCAGCTTGACAGGGGGCAATTATAATTCACCCCTCCACTTT.

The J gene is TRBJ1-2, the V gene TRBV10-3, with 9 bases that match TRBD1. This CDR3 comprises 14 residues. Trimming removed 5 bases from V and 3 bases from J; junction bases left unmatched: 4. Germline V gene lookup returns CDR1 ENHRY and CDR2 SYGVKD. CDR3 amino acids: CAISLTGGDYGYTF. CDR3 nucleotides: TGTGCCATCAGTCTCACAGGGGGCGACTATGGCTACACCTTC.

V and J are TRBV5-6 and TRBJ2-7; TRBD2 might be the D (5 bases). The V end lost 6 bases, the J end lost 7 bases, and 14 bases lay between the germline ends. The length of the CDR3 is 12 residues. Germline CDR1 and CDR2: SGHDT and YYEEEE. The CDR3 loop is CASTLSPGEQYF. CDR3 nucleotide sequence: TGTGCCAGCACCCTCTCCCCGGGGGAGCAGTACTTC.

As DNA, the CDR3 is TGTGCCAGTATCCAATACAATGAGCAGTTCTTC. Translating it yields CASIQYNEQFF. The J gene is TRBJ2-1, the V gene TRBV19; D gene ambiguous. V gave up 7 bases and J gave up 4 bases, with 5 bases separating them. The length of the CDR3 is 11 residues. Looked up from germline, CDR1 is LNHDA and CDR2 is SQIVND (reference sequence).

The chain's CDR3 is CASSYGRGDTEAFF. CDR3 nucleotide sequence: TGTGCCAGCAGTTACGGCAGAGGGGACACTGAAGCTTTCTTT. V and J are TRBV6-5 and TRBJ1-1, with TRBD1 as a possible D gene (5 bases). The CDR3 is 14 amino acids. The germline V gene encodes CDR1 MNHEY and CDR2 SVGAGI. V lost 2 bases and J lost 3, with 10 bases in between.

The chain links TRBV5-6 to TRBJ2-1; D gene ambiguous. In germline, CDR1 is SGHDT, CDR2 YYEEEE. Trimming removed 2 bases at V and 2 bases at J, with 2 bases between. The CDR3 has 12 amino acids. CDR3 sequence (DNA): TGTGCCAGCAGCTTAGCCTACAATGAGCAGTTCTTC. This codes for CASSLAYNEQFF.

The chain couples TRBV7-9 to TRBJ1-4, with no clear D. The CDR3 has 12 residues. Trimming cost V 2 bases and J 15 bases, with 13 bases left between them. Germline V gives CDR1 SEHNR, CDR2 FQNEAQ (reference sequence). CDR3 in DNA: TGTGCCAGCAGCTTACCGGGCGAAATTTTGTTTTTT. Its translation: CASSLPGEILFF.

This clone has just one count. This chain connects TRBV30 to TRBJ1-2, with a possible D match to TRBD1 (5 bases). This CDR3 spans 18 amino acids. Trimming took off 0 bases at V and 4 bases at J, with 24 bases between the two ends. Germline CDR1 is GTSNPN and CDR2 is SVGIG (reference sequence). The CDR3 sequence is CAWSVLLRDDLFGYGYTF. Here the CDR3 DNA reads TGTGCCTGGAGTGTACTTCTCCGGGACGACCTATTTGGCTATGGCTACACCTTC.

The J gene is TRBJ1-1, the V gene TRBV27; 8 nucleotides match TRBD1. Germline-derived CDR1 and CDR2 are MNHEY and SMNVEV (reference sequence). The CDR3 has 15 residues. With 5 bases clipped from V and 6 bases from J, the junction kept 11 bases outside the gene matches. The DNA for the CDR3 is TGTGCCAGCAGTCCGACCGGGACAGGCCGCTCTGAAGCTTTCTTT. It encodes CASSPTGTGRSEAFF.

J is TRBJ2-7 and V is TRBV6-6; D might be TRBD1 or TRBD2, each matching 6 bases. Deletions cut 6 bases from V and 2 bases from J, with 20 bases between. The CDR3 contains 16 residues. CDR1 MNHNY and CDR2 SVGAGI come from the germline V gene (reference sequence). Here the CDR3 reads CASSWGALRPPYEQYF. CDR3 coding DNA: TGTGCCAGCAGCTGGGGGGCGCTCCGACCCCCCTACGAGCAGTACTTC.

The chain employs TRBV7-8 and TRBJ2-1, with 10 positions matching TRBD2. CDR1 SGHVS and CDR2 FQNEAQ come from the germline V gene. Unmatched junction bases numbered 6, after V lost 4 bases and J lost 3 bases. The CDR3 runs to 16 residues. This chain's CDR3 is CASSSVSGGLYNEQFF. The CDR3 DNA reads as TGTGCCAGCAGCTCCGTTAGCGGGGGGCTCTACAATGAGCAGTTCTTC.

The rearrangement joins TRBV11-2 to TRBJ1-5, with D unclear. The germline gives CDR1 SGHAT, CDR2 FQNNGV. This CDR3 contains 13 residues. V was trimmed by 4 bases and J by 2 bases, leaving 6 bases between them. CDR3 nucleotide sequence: TGTGCCAGCAGCTCTAAAGGCAATCAGCCCCAGCATTTT. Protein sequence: CASSSKGNQPQHF.

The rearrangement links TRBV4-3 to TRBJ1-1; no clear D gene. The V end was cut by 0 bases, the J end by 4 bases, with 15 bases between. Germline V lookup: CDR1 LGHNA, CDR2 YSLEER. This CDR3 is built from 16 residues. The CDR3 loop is CASSQDRAAGSTEAFF. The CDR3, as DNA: TGCGCCAGCAGCCAAGACCGGGCCGCGGGGAGCACTGAAGCTTTCTTT.

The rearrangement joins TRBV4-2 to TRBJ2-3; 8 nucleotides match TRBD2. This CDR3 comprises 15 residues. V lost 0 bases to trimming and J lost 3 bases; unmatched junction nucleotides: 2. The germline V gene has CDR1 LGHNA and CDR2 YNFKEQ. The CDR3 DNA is TGTGCCAGCAGCCAAGAGCGGGGGGTGACAGATACGCAGTATTTT. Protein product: CASSQERGVTDTQYF.